The 16 T cell receptor beta chains given below trace back to one sample, sequenced in a study of blood T cell repertoires in COVID-19. The data were produced by immunoSEQ multiplex PCR, yet TCRdb's version contains in-frame clones alone and is incomplete. Among tens of thousands of clones, roughly nine tenths were seen once, and the ten largest hold 15% to 20%. Sequenced material: peripheral blood. The receptors shown here come from a woman in her sixties with COVID-19, enrolled during active disease.

This clone was seen only once. The chain employs TRBV19 and TRBJ2-1; weak D call: TRBD2 (5 bases). Trimming stripped 10 bases from V and 4 bases from J, with 5 bases between. Germline-derived CDR1 and CDR2 are LNHDA and SQIVND (reference sequence). The CDR3 is made up of 10 amino acids. CDR3 nucleotides: TGTGCCACGGGGTACAATGAGCAGTTCTTC. Amino acid sequence: CATGYNEQFF.

The chain joins TRBV2 to TRBJ1-2; 9 bases line up with TRBD1. The CDR3 has 15 amino acids. The germline gives CDR1 SNHLY, CDR2 FYNNEI. Germline trimming cut 5 bases from V and 4 bases from J; bases unmatched to any gene: 8. The CDR3 protein is CASSPTGGAGYGYTF. DNA of the CDR3: TGTGCCAGCAGTCCTACAGGGGGCGCGGGCTATGGCTACACCTTC. Filled out from reference TRBV2 and TRBJ1-2, the complete variable domain reads EPEVTQTPSHQVTQMGQEVILRCVPISNHLYFYWYRQILGQKVEFLVSFYNNEISEKSEIFDDQFSVERPDGSNFTLKIRSTKLEDSAMYFCASSPTGGAGYGYTFGSGTRLTVV.

V usage is TRBV30 and J usage is TRBJ2-5; 8 nucleotides align to TRBD1. V trimming: 5 bases; J trimming: 0 bases; junction bases outside the gene matches: 8. Germline-derived CDR1 and CDR2 are GTSNPN and SVGIG (reference sequence). This CDR3 is 15 amino acids long. This CDR3 is CAWGRGRPDQETQYF. DNA for the CDR3: TGTGCCTGGGGCAGGGGGCGGCCGGACCAAGAGACCCAGTACTTC.

The J gene is TRBJ1-2, the V gene TRBV28; TRBD1 aligns across 9 bases. V lost 6 bases to trimming and J lost 4 bases; unmatched junction nucleotides: 6. CDR1 is MDHEN and CDR2 is SYDVKM in the germline V gene. The CDR3 consists of 14 residues. The CDR3 DNA is TGTGCCAGCAGCCCTGGACAGGGGCCCTATGGCTACACCTTC. Its protein product is CASSPGQGPYGYTF.

The gene calls are TRBV21-1 and TRBJ1-5; the DNA was not compared with TRBD1, the D call given in the table. TRBV21-1 is flagged as a pseudogene. The CDR3 has 14 residues. The CDR3: CASRNWGRNQPQHF. CDR3 in DNA: TGTGCCAGTAGAAACTGGGGCCGCAATCAGCCCCAGCATTTT.

The chain combines TRBV12-5 with TRBJ1-1, with D unresolved. Germline values: CDR1 LGHNT, CDR2 FRNRAP. The CDR3 runs 12 residues. V lost 1 base and J 5 bases, leaving 5 bases between the germline ends. CDR3 in DNA: TGTGCTAGTGGTTTGGGAGGGACTGAAGCTTTCTTT. It specifies CASGLGGTEAFF.

DNA for the CDR3: TGTGCCAGTAATCCGGGACTAGCGGGTTATGAGCAGTTCTTC. Its translation: CASNPGLAGYEQFF. The chain is built from TRBV19 and TRBJ2-1; TRBD2 matches at 12 bases. V was pared by 7 bases and J by 8 bases, with 6 bases of the junction left unmatched. The CDR3 sequence is 14 residues long. The germline gives CDR1 LNHDA, CDR2 SQIVND (reference sequence).

This chain connects TRBV28 to TRBJ1-1; D is unresolved. CDR3 length: 13 amino acids. Germline CDR1 is MDHEN and CDR2 is SYDVKM. With 1 base removed from V and 1 base from J, the gap between germline ends came to 4 bases. The CDR3 region has the DNA TGTGCCAGCAGTTTATCCCGGAACACTGAAGCTTTCTTT. As protein: CASSLSRNTEAFF.

The V gene is TRBV28, the J gene TRBJ2-2, with D possibly being TRBD1 (6 bases). The CDR3 spans 14 residues. Germline V gives CDR1 MDHEN, CDR2 SYDVKM. The germline V and J ends were trimmed by 5 bases and 1 base, with 8 bases remaining between them. Written as DNA, the CDR3 is TGTGCCAGCAGTCCGACAGGGAACACCGGGGAGCTGTTTTTT. It encodes CASSPTGNTGELFF.

The V gene is TRBV28, the J gene TRBJ1-5; D possibly corresponds to TRBD1 (5 bases). The germline V and J ends were trimmed by 2 bases and 2 bases, with 7 bases remaining between them. This CDR3 comprises 14 residues. The V gene's germline CDR1 is MDHEN and CDR2 SYDVKM. The CDR3 DNA reads TGTGCCAGCAGTTTAGGAGGGGGCAATCAGCCCCAGCATTTT. Its protein product is CASSLGGGNQPQHF.

The chain has TRBV7-9 and TRBJ2-7; 11 bases align to TRBD2. Germline values: CDR1 SEHNR, CDR2 FQNEAQ (reference sequence). The CDR3 is 16 residues long. V lost 6 bases to trimming and J lost 4 bases; unmatched junction nucleotides: 11. The CDR3 DNA sequence: TGTGCCAGCAGTTTTACTAGCGGGGGACCACTTTACGAGCAGTACTTC. Encoded protein: CASSFTSGGPLYEQYF.

This chain links TRBV18 with TRBJ2-7, with a weak D call TRBD2 (6 bases). The germline V gene encodes CDR1 KGHSH and CDR2 LQKENI. CDR3 length: 14 residues. V was shortened by 6 bases and J by 1 base, with 13 bases between the two germline ends. CDR3 region: CASSPFSGSYEQYF. DNA for the CDR3: TGTGCCAGCTCCCCATTTAGCGGTTCCTACGAGCAGTACTTC.

This chain uses TRBV5-4 with TRBJ1-2; weak D call: TRBD1 (5 bases). V was trimmed by 0 bases and J by 4 bases, leaving 10 bases between them. CDR3 length: 14 residues. Looked up from germline, CDR1 is SGHNT and CDR2 is YYREEE (reference sequence). The CDR3 DNA is TGTGCCAGCAGCTTGGTGACAGCCACCTATGGCTACACCTTC. This codes for CASSLVTATYGYTF.

The V gene is TRBV5-6, the J gene TRBJ2-3; D not resolved. V lost 6 bases and J 6 bases, leaving 17 bases between the germline ends. Germline V gives CDR1 SGHDT, CDR2 YYEEEE. The CDR3 sequence is 14 residues long. The CDR3 DNA follows: TGTGCCAGCATAGGTGACACCTCCCCGGATACGCAGTATTTT. Translated, it gives CASIGDTSPDTQYF.

V is TRBV24-1 and J is TRBJ2-2, with TRBD2 matching over 14 bases. The germline gives CDR1 KGHDR, CDR2 SFDVKD. The CDR3 is 15 amino acids. The V and J ends lost 9 bases and 6 bases, in that order; junction bases with no gene match: 5. The CDR3 DNA reads TGTGCCACCTCTGTGGGACTAGCGGGAGCCGGGGAGCTGTTTTTT. Translating it yields CATSVGLAGAGELFF.

The chain couples TRBV27 to TRBJ1-1, with 9 bases matching TRBD1. Trimming cost V 2 bases and J 8 bases; bases outside gene matches: 6. CDR1 and CDR2 from the germline V gene are MNHEY and SMNVEV (reference sequence). CDR3 length: 14 residues. The DNA of the CDR3 is TGTGCCAGCAGTTTAGCGGGGACAGGGAGGGAAGCTTTCTTT. Protein product: CASSLAGTGREAFF.